This T cell receptor beta chain came from a study of T-cell reconstitution after alpha-beta-depleted transplantation in children. The CDR3 has 16 amino acids. Germline CDR1 is SGHKS and CDR2 is YYEKEE (reference sequence). Trimming removed 5 bases from V and 1 base from J, with 18 bases in between. Turning to this clonotype: Its antigen is not identified.

Unique molecular identifiers were incorporated during preparation of the TCRbeta library. TCRdb re-called the PCR reads with MiXCR, one entry per CDR3 protein. In the table there are fewer than 1 million distinct CDR3 sequences, approximately 15% of which are singletons. General observations from the study: Where some patients showed high TCRbeta diversity at day 60, it came from recipient T cells and thymic progenitors that had survived. A year had passed since transplant, and T-cell counts and diversity by then came mostly from newly produced T cells. Expanded graft clones numbering several hundred reportedly gave rise to alpha-beta T cells about two months after transplant.

The V and J genes are TRBV5-5 and TRBJ1-2; weak D call: TRBD1 (6 bases). This sequence originates from a male patient younger than 18 who had a stem cell transplant for acute lymphoblastic leukemia, so the T cells may come from the graft donor. The sequences come from PBMCs, mostly from graft donor cells, collected 360 days after TCRalphabeta/CD19-depleted stem cell transplant. In nucleotides, the CDR3 is TGTGCCAGCAGTCCAATAACGCCGGGACATAACTATGGCTACACCTTC. Its protein is CASSPITPGHNYGYTF.